This T cell receptor beta chain is from a study of shared clonotypes between healthy human individuals. With regard to this clone: Its antigen is not known.

The naive CD8 subset, CD45RO-negative cells positively selected for CCR7, excluded terminally differentiated effector memory CD45RA+ cells. Several immunoSEQ plates received, in even portions, the genomic DNA of each subset. Assay: immunoSEQ multiplex PCR; the TCRdb copy retains only in-frame clones and omits some. This table holds about 800,000 clones, 96% found once. V was trimmed by 0 bases and J by 4 bases, leaving 9 bases between them. Germline values: CDR1 GTSNPN, CDR2 SVGIG (reference sequence). CDR3 length equals 14 residues. Points from the study as a whole: The study generally estimated greater richness for naive than memory subsets. There were few donors, and this limited the genetic and exposure-history diversity represented. Among non-shared clonotypes, generation probabilities were lower than among those shared by all four donors.

The source material was naive CD8+ T cells sorted from blood. This sequence originates from a young man in good health. The chain joins TRBV30 to TRBJ1-4; no clear D gene. The CDR3 is CAWSVGPYNEKLFF. As DNA, the CDR3 is TGTGCCTGGAGTGTAGGGCCCTATAATGAAAAACTGTTTTTT.